These 12 T cell receptor beta chains came from one sample sequenced in a study of blood T cell repertoires in COVID-19. Assay: immunoSEQ multiplex PCR; the TCRdb copy retains only in-frame clones and omits some. Here the sample spans some 150,000 clones, 85% to 90% being singletons. Specimen: peripheral blood. The receptors here all came from a man between 45 and 60 years old who had recovered from COVID-19.

The sample holds a few counts of this clone. The J gene is TRBJ1-2, the V gene TRBV7-9; D remains ambiguous. V was cut by 2 bases and J by 7 bases, with 5 bases left in between. The germline V gene has CDR1 SEHNR and CDR2 FQNEAQ (reference sequence). This CDR3 spans 11 amino acids. CDR3 sequence: CASSLFGGYTF. The CDR3 region has the DNA TGTGCCAGCAGCTTATTCGGTGGCTACACCTTC.

The rearrangement uses TRBV19 and TRBJ2-1; TRBD2 agrees at 7 bases. The junction had 6 bases not matched to a gene; V was cut back by 3 bases and J by 10 bases. CDR1 is LNHDA, CDR2 SQIVND, per germline (reference sequence). This CDR3 region has 13 residues. Written as DNA, the CDR3 is TGTGCCAGTAGTATCCTGGGGGGGGTGGAGCAGTTCTTC. Protein sequence: CASSILGGVEQFF.

This chain links TRBV27 with TRBJ2-1; TRBD2 agrees at 10 bases. Germline CDR1 reads MNHEY; CDR2 reads SMNVEV (reference sequence). The CDR3 sequence is 15 residues long. J lost 4 bases, V lost 3 bases, and 3 bases had no gene match. The CDR3 coding sequence is TGTGCCAGCAGTTTTGTAGCGGGGGGATACAATGAGCAGTTCTTC. This sequence encodes CASSFVAGGYNEQFF.

The gene calls are TRBV9 and TRBJ2-7; 9 nucleotides match TRBD1. Germline-derived CDR1 and CDR2 are SGDLS and YYNGEE. This CDR3 spans 15 amino acids. J gave up 5 bases and V 3 bases, and 9 bases lay outside the gene matches. DNA of the CDR3: TGTGCCAGCAGCGCAACCGGGACAGGGTCCCACGAGCAGTACTTC. Its protein product is CASSATGTGSHEQYF.

This chain connects TRBV9 to TRBJ1-1; TRBD1 is a possible D gene (5 bases). The V end lost 0 bases, the J end lost 1 base, and 10 bases lay between the germline ends. Germline assignment: CDR1 SGDLS and CDR2 YYNGEE. The length of the CDR3 is 15 residues. The DNA for the CDR3 is TGTGCCAGCAGCGTAGACGGGCAGGGGAACACTGAAGCTTTCTTT. Amino acid sequence: CASSVDGQGNTEAFF.

The CDR3 spells CASRFDRNEQFF. The CDR3 DNA reads as TGTGCCAGCAGATTCGACAGGAATGAGCAGTTCTTC. The genes are TRBV2 and TRBJ2-1; a weak D match, TRBD1 (6 bases). Per the germline V gene, CDR1 is SNHLY and CDR2 is FYNNEI. There are 12 residues in the CDR3. The V gene lost 6 bases and the J gene lost 7 bases, with 10 bases spanning the gap. Based on the CDR3 plus reference TRBV2 and TRBJ2-1, the full variable domain is EPEVTQTPSHQVTQMGQEVILRCVPISNHLYFYWYRQILGQKVEFLVSFYNNEISEKSEIFDDQFSVERPDGSNFTLKIRSTKLEDSAMYFCASRFDRNEQFFGPGTRLTVL.

As regards this clone: This same CDR3 is encoded by further DNA sequences in the sample. The chain recombines TRBV5-1 with TRBJ1-3, with 7 bases matching TRBD1. This CDR3 region has 16 residues. The germline CDR1 and CDR2 sequences are SGHRS and YFSETQ. V was clipped by 0 bases and J by 0 bases; unmatched bases: 3. The CDR3 reads CASSLGPGGSGNTIYF. The CDR3 nucleotides read TGCGCCAGCAGCTTGGGCCCAGGGGGCTCTGGAAACACCATATATTTT.

The CDR3 protein is CASSEARDRSQYF. CDR3 nucleotides: TGTGCCAGCAGTGAAGCAAGGGACAGGTCGCAGTACTTC. The V call is TRBV6-1, the J call TRBJ2-7; TRBD1 agrees at 8 bases. With 0 bases clipped from V and 9 bases from J, the junction kept 4 bases outside the gene matches. This CDR3 is built from 13 residues. The germline gives CDR1 MNHNS, CDR2 SASEGT.

The chain links TRBV15 to TRBJ2-5, with 9 bases fitting TRBD1. CDR3 length: 18 residues. The J segment lost 5 bases and the V segment lost 3 bases, leaving 16 bases of the junction unmatched. Germline CDR1 reads LNHNV; CDR2 reads YYDKDF (reference sequence). CDR3: CATSSDMPGQGSVETQYF. CDR3 DNA sequence: TGTGCCACCAGCAGCGACATGCCGGGACAGGGTTCTGTGGAGACCCAGTACTTC.

J is TRBJ1-6 and V is TRBV6-4; no clear D gene. Germline CDR1 is MRHNA and CDR2 is SNTAGT. The CDR3 has 15 residues. Deletions cut 1 base from V and 10 bases from J, with 14 bases between. CDR3 coding DNA: TGTGCCAGCAGTGACTACCCTCCCGACGGGTCACCCCTCCACTTT. This translates into CASSDYPPDGSPLHF.

The chain combines TRBV7-8 with TRBJ2-7, with 13 bases lining up with TRBD2. The V gene's germline CDR1 is SGHVS and CDR2 FQNEAQ. CDR3 length: 14 amino acids. The J segment lost 7 bases and the V segment lost 5 bases, leaving 5 bases of the junction unmatched. The CDR3 reads CASSTGLAGVEQYF. The DNA for the CDR3 is TGTGCCAGCAGCACCGGACTAGCGGGGGTGGAGCAGTACTTC.

The chain joins TRBV15 to TRBJ2-1, with D possibly TRBD1 on 5 matching bases. V was pared by 0 bases and J by 4 bases, with 10 bases between. The CDR3 loop spans 15 amino acids. CDR1 and CDR2 (germline): LNHNV, YYDKDF (reference sequence). CDR3 coding DNA: TGTGCCACCAGCAGAGATGGCGACAGATACAATGAGCAGTTCTTC. This gives the protein CATSRDGDRYNEQFF.